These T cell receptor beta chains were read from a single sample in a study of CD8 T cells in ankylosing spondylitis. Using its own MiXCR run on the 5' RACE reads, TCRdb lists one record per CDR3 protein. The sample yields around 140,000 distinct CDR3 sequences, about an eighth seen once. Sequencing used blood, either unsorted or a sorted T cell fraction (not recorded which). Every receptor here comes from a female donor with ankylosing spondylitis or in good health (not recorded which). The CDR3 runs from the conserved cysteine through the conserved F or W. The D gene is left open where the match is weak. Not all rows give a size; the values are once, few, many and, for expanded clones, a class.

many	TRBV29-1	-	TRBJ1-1	CSGREGRNTEAFF	TGCAGCGGCCGTGAGGGCCGGAACACTGAAGCTTTCTTT
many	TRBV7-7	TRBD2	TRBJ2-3	CASSKIAGGITDTQYF	TGTGCCAGCAGCAAGATAGCGGGAGGGATCACAGATACGCAGTATTTT
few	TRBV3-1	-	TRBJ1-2	CASSHRDGYGYTF	TGTGCCAGCAGCCACCGGGACGGTTATGGCTACACCTTC
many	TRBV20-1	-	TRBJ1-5	CSALEVIDQPQHF	TGCAGTGCTCTTGAGGTAATCGATCAGCCCCAGCATTTT
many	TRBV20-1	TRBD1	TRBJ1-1	CSAIPGQKAFF	TGCAGTGCTATTCCGGGACAGAAGGCTTTCTTT
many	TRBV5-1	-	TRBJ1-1	CASSLASQAGTEAFF	TGCGCCAGCAGCTTGGCCAGTCAGGCTGGCACTGAAGCTTTCTTT
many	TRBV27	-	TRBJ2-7	CASSLVGGVYEQYF	TGTGCCAGCAGTCTAGTGGGTGGTGTATACGAGCAGTACTTC
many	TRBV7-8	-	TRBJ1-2	CASRESLLSGYTF	TGTGCCAGCAGGGAGTCCCTTTTAAGTGGCTACACCTTC
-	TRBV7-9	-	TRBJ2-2	CASSPGPLNTGELFF	TGTGCCAGCAGTCCGGGACCCTTGAACACCGGGGAGCTGTTTTTT
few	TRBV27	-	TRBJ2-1	CASSLRNSNEQFF	TGTGCCAGCAGTTTGAGGAACAGCAATGAGCAGTTCTTC
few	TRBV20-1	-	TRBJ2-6	CSARYPGANVLTF	TGCAGTGCTAGATACCCTGGGGCCAACGTCCTGACTTTC
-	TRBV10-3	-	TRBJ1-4	CAISDPPTNEKLFF	TGTGCCATCAGTGACCCACCAACTAATGAAAAACTGTTTTTT
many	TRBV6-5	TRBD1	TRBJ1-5	CASSSDRGRSHQPQHF	TGTGCCAGCAGTTCGGACAGGGGGCGATCCCATCAGCCCCAGCATTTT
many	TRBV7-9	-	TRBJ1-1	CASSLPLGRIPEAFF	TGTGCCAGCAGCCTTCCTTTAGGGAGAATCCCTGAAGCTTTCTTT
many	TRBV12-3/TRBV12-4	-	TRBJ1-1	CASRYAGLYTEAFF	TGTGCCAGCAGGTATGCCGGGCTTTACACTGAAGCTTTCTTT
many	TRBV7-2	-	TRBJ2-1	CASSLTSGRGHNEQFF	TGTGCCAGCAGCTTAACATCCGGGAGAGGTCATAATGAGCAGTTCTTC